One T cell receptor (beta chain) is described in this entry. The specificity of this receptor is unknown. Base qualities are not at hand, and no much larger clone is one base apart. The entry originates in a study of cytomegalovirus exposure and HLA in healthy donors (dated by TCRdb to about 2017). Broadly, across the study: In an earlier analysis of approximately 500 of the donors, about 260 Gb of sequence data and 117 million unique TCR beta sequences from about 180 million T cells were reported. An early release covering around 630 HLA-typed donors comprised around 300 gigabases of sequencing data and some 79 million unique TCR sequences. The genetic ancestry cluster associated with self-reported Caucasian donors included about four fifths of the roughly 380 genotyped donors. The study aimed to test whether signatures of past pathogen exposure could be identified by cataloging public T cell receptors. The T cell repertoires of 550 to 850 subjects were profiled by immunosequencing and related to cytomegalovirus serostatus. A separate validation cohort of approximately 120 different subjects was used in addition to the roughly 670-subject first cohort. High-throughput TCR immunosequencing, statistical association of individual TCRs with disease status, and machine learning were combined to predict cytomegalovirus infection status. A later analysis re-analyzed previously published TCR beta repertoires from 550 to 700 donors and added high-resolution HLA genotyping to study TCR occurrence patterns. The later analysis used no new phenotypic data to find candidate immune exposures, relying instead on TCR beta sequences and their occurrence across donors. To decide whether each TCR beta V gene segment behaved as functional or pseudogenic, an earlier analysis of fewer than 750 of the donors relied on high-throughput TCR beta sequencing. Donor age, sex, ethnicity and CMV serostatus were collected together with the repertoire data. Genome-wide SNP genotypes for about 60% of the roughly 700 donors were used in a later genetic analysis, which treated that subset as a discovery cohort. All discovery cohort repertoires had been generated on a single sequencing platform. Both class I and class II loci were covered by HLA typing, at four-digit resolution. Typing coverage varied by locus: about 620-630 donors for A, B, C, DRB1 and DQB1; roughly 560 for DQA1; approximately 570 for DPA1; under 490 for DPB1. Four or five DR-DQ haplotypes were treated as single units for association and clustering because of strong linkage in the cohort. On average, roughly 250,000 unique TCR beta nucleotide sequences were sequenced per donor among a few hundred genotyped donors of the cohort, with roughly 18% of those sequences being non-productive. What the research found in general, with its limitations: Only TCR beta chains were sequenced in this cohort, and the absence of alpha or paired-chain data limited detectable features. In an earlier analysis of 587 of the donors, most TCR beta V segments appeared in productive rearrangements about 87% or about 30% of the time, broadly matching IMGT annotations. Linkage disequilibrium might explain the correlated functional status among segregating V segments, but an unknown experimental factor could not be ruled out. An association between a missense DCLRE1C variant and V-gene and J-gene trimming of TCR beta chains was found in a later genetic analysis and replicated in an independent cohort. According to a later analysis, TCR association rates differed among HLA loci, with DRB1 alleles showing the most associated TCRs and HLA-C alleles showing the fewest. In a later analysis, most CMV-associated TCR beta chains were found to appear HLA-restricted, with HLA associations seemingly driven largely by CMV exposure. The authors suggested that the approach could potentially be extended to other disease states and immunological phenotypes. A later analysis reported that several top co-occurrence clusters appeared linked to parvovirus B19, influenza, CMV and Epstein-Barr virus. In both the original and validation cohorts, the classifier was reported to diagnose cytomegalovirus status with high specificity and sensitivity. In the study, some 160 TCR beta chains were listed as associated with cytomegalovirus. At a false discovery rate of 0.05, a later analysis linked under 20,000 TCR beta sequences to specific HLA alleles. The 87-base-pair reads could not distinguish some IMGT-functional V segments, including TRBV6-2 and TRBV6-3, so those segments were excluded. A further reported finding was that TCR beta sequences accurately predicted the HLA-A and HLA-B alleles for most subjects in the first cohort. When HLA alleles, especially DR and DQ, strongly co-occurred, TCR associations were difficult to assign to individual alleles. In a later genetic analysis, fewer N-insertions in productive TCRs were reported among donors in an Asian-associated ancestry cluster than the approximately 630-donor mean. Because some donors lacked HLA typing at each locus, the association tests relied only on the typed subset. Most TCR sequences were seen in very few donors, while some public TCRs were found in many individuals. Roughly uniform sequencing depth across donors was assumed in presence/absence analyses, although this assumption may not hold. A cluster of highly shared sequence variants was judged likely to represent a technical artifact of the sequencing pipeline. The earlier analysis of approximately 540 of the donors excluded seventeen rarely observed V segments, including chromosome 9 orphons, because counts were too low. For the cohort, immune exposure information was limited to CMV serostatus. Compared with equally common non-associated chains, HLA-associated TCR beta chains in a later analysis were more clonally expanded and had lower generation probabilities. In vitro tests confirmed that a few of the cytomegalovirus-associated TCR beta chains recognize cytomegalovirus antigens.

The cohort consisted of more than 650 healthy bone marrow donors. At the time of sampling, all cohort members were nominally healthy, though unrecorded immune exposures were likely present. The donor was CMV seronegative and was included in the group of a few hundred seronegative cohort members. Each donor provided a peripheral blood sample, and peripheral blood mononuclear cells were used for TCR beta sequencing. The Qiagen DNeasy Blood Extraction Kit was used to extract genomic DNA from the blood cell samples. The library was obtained by the immunoSEQ multiplex PCR assay. A mixture of 60 forward primers for TCR Vbeta segments and 13 reverse primers for TCR Jbeta segments was used in the multiplex PCR. The CDR3 region of rearranged TCR beta genes was amplified from genomic DNA by a multiplex PCR assay. The Illumina HiSeq System was used to sequence the amplified TCR beta libraries as 87-base-pair reads. Turning to the authors' computational methods: A later analysis counted around 72 million unique TCR beta chains across the 500 to 850 repertoires, and 10 million to 11 million of these chains were shared by at least two donors. A nearest-neighbor algorithm error-corrected the raw reads and collapsed the reads into unique sequences, merging closely related sequences to remove PCR and sequencing errors. V, D and J gene segments were assigned by aligning CDR3 sequences to IMGT reference sequences. For a sequence to be retained, at least a six-nucleotide match to both a V gene segment and a J gene segment was required. Rearrangements were classified as productive when the CDR3 lacked stop codons and remained in frame with V and J, and all other rearrangements were classified as non-productive. Following IMGT convention, CDR3 was defined as the stretch from the second conserved V-encoded cysteine up to the conserved J-encoded phenylalanine. In an earlier analysis of 587 of the donors, sequences lacking an unambiguous match to a single V gene segment were excluded. An earlier analysis of just under 600 of the donors called V segments functional above 56.7% productive rearrangements and segregating when the between-donor standard deviation exceeded 5%. A statistical classification framework was built to diagnose cytomegalovirus status from the catalog of TCR beta chain sequences. A later analysis assigned V and J genes by comparing TCR nucleotide sequences with IMGT/GENE-DB human TR gene sequences. A later analysis assigned CDR3 sequences and most-parsimonious VDJ recombination scenarios with the TCRdist pipeline. In a later analysis, every TCR beta chain was defined by the combination of its CDR3 amino acid sequence and its V-gene family, and reads without a unique V-gene family were dropped. As a way to deal with suspected cross-contamination and a sequencing artifact, a later analysis dropped approximately 590 nucleotide sequences that were highly shared and had low generation probability. A later analysis calculated a clonal expansion index for each public chain from normalized within-repertoire ranks of inferred template counts. In a later analysis, generation probabilities were computed using a VDJ recombination model fitted to out-of-frame rearrangements, and the results were checked against IGoR. In a later analysis, hypergeometric tests were used to score TCR-TCR, TCR-HLA and TCR-CMV co-occurrence, with a repertoire-size bias correction applied to TCR pairs. A later analysis estimated false discovery rates by permuting HLA or CMV assignments 20 times. In a later analysis, co-occurring TCRs were grouped using DBSCAN, with TCRdist sequence similarity added in when clustering inside HLA-allele-positive subsets. For co-occurrence clustering, repertoires with fewer than 30,000 or more than 120,000 public chains were excluded, along with 5 or 6 repertoires with anomalous nucleotide sharing. Here the immuneACCESS table is served through TCRdb, limited to in-frame sequences with V and J called. Missing clones are a known gap in these copies; in checked studies unresolved V genes cover under half, and the rest lacks a known reason. V and J calls and clone size are copied from that table; D and trimming were computed from the DNA. For this sample there are 45,000 to 70,000 clones; approximately 80% appear just once. The ten largest make up around 3% of the sample.

For CDR1 and CDR2, the germline V gene lists SGHRS and YFSETQ. For this chain, trimming is 0 bases at the V end and 1 base at the J end, and the number of junction bases without a gene match is 3. Inclusive of the bounding cysteine and phenylalanine, the CDR3 is 15 residues long. Here the CDR3 DNA is all that survives: 45 bases in frame from base 1. The sequenced material came from PBMCs. This clonotype was obtained from a man over 45 in good health and CMV-seronegative. The chain uses TRBV5-1 and TRBJ2-7; TRBD2 aligns with 8 central bases. In nucleotides, the sequence is TGCGCCAGCAGCTTGGAATCGGGGGGGTCCTACGAGCAGTACTTC. It is translated as CASSLESGGSYEQYF.